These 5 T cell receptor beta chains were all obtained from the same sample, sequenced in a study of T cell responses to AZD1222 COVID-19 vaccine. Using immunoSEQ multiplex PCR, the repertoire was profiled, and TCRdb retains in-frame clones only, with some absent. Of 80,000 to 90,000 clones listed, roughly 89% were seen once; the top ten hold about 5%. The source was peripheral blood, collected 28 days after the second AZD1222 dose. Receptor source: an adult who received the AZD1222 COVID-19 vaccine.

The CDR3 region is CASRQRGQRTGELFF. The DNA for the CDR3 is TGTGCCAGCCGCCAGCGGGGACAACGGACCGGGGAGCTGTTTTTT. The chain links TRBV7-6 to TRBJ2-2, with D maybe TRBD2 (7 bases). From germline, CDR1 is SGHVS and CDR2 FNYEAQ. Trimming cost V 8 bases and J 5 bases, with 18 bases left between them. This CDR3 spans 15 amino acids.

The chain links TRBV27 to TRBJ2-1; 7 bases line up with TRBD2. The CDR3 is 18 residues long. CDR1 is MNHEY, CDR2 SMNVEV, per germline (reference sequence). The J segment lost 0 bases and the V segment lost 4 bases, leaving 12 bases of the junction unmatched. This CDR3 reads CASSWEPGRTSSYNEQFF. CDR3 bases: TGTGCCAGCAGTTGGGAACCGGGACGGACTAGCTCCTACAATGAGCAGTTCTTC.

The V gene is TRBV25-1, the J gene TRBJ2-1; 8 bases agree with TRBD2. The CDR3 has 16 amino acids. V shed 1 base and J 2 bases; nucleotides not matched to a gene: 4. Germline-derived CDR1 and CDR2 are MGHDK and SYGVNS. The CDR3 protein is CASSEWDSGAYNEQFF. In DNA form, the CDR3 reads TGTGCCAGCAGTGAATGGGATAGCGGGGCCTACAATGAGCAGTTCTTC.

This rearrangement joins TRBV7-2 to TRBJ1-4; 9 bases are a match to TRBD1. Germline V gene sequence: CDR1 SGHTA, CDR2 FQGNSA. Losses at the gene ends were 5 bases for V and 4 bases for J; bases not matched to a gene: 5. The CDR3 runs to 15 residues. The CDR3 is CASSIQGANNEKLFF. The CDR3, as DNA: TGTGCCAGCAGCATACAGGGGGCAAATAATGAAAAACTGTTTTTT.

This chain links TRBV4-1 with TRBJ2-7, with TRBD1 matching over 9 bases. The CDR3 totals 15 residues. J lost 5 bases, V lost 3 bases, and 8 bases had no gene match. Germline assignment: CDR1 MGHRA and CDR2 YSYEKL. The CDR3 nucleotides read TGCGCCAGCAGCCAGACCCTGGACAGGGGTAACGAGCAGTACTTC. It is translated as CASSQTLDRGNEQYF.